These 26 T cell receptor beta chains originate from one sample sequenced in a study of regulatory T cells in long-lasting Graves disease. Time point described: newly diagnosed GD, antithyroid drugs for less than 3 months. From PBMCs, RNA was extracted and then used to make the TCR library. With iRepertoire HTBI primers and Arm-PCR of CDR3 regions, TCR beta libraries were built. TCRdb fed the multiplex PCR reads into MiXCR, producing one record per CDR3 protein. Among around 500,000 distinct CDR3 sequences listed, roughly 16% were seen once. Another study also made use of these data, one on T cells in Graves' hyperthyroidism and ophthalmopathy.

This sample comprised peripheral blood mononuclear cells (PBMCs), obtained at new diagnosis, from a patient treated with antithyroid drugs. Receptors originate from a woman aged 35 to 60 with Graves disease.

The genes are TRBV13 and TRBJ1-1; the D gene is possibly TRBD1 (6 bases). The V end lost 4 bases, the J end lost 5 bases, and 11 bases lay between the germline ends. Germline lookup yields CDR1 PRHDT and CDR2 FYEKMQ (reference sequence). The CDR3 is 13 residues long. The CDR3 DNA is TGTGCCAGCAGCTGGGGGGGCCTGACTGAAGCTTTCTTT. Its protein product is CASSWGGLTEAFF.

On this clonotype: A read error may explain this, as a much larger clone is one base away. J is TRBJ1-1 and V is TRBV29-1; 7 bases are a match to TRBD1. The CDR3 is 14 residues long. Per germline, CDR1 SQVTM and CDR2 ANQGSEA. The CDR3 DNA reads as TGCAACGTTGTCGCAGGGGGATTTAACACTGAAGCTTTCTTT. Translation gives CNVVAGGFNTEAFF.

This clonotype appeared many times. CDR3 amino acids: CASSLLLAGGSDTQYF. The CDR3 nucleotides read TGCGCCAGCAGCCTCTTGCTAGCGGGGGGTTCAGATACGCAGTATTTT. This rearrangement joins TRBV5-1 to TRBJ2-3; the match to TRBD2 covers 11 bases. Germline CDR1 and CDR2: SGHRS and YFSETQ. The V gene end was trimmed by 4 bases and the J gene end by 4 bases; junction bases not matched to a gene: 8. CDR3 size: 16 residues.

V and J are TRBV11-3 and TRBJ2-3; possibly TRBD2 for D (5 bases). This CDR3 is built from 14 residues. Germline V gives CDR1 SGHNT, CDR2 YENEEA. V was shortened by 5 bases and J by 1 base, with 10 bases between the two germline ends. The CDR3 here is CASSKVGGTDTQYF. CDR3 bases: TGTGCCAGCAGCAAGGTCGGGGGCACAGATACGCAGTATTTT.

This clonotype was found many times. This sequence joins TRBV5-4 and TRBJ1-1, with a weak D call TRBD1 (6 bases). This CDR3 spans 13 amino acids. Trimming pared 2 bases from V and 6 bases from J, leaving 11 bases between. Germline CDR1 and CDR2: SGHNT and YYREEE (reference sequence). The CDR3 nucleotides are TGTGCCAGCAGCTTAGACAGGTGGTCTGAAGCTTTCTTT. Translating it yields CASSLDRWSEAFF.

This clonotype was seen ten or more times. The chain employs TRBV5-6 and TRBJ2-5; D might be TRBD1 (5 bases). Trimming cost V 0 bases and J 5 bases, with 8 bases left between them. This CDR3 spans 13 amino acids. Germline CDR1 SGHDT, CDR2 YYEEEE. The CDR3 sequence is CASSLDRWETQYF. The CDR3 DNA follows: TGTGCCAGCAGCTTGGACAGGTGGGAGACCCAGTACTTC.

The chain carries TRBV6-9 and TRBJ2-1, with D possibly TRBD2 on 6 matching bases. The V gene's germline CDR1 is MNHGY and CDR2 SVAAGI. Trimming left V 4 bases short and J 0 bases short, with 13 bases between. The CDR3 is 16 amino acids. The CDR3 loop is CASSFLPTSSYNEQFF. CDR3 bases: TGTGCCAGCAGTTTCCTACCGACTAGCTCCTACAATGAGCAGTTCTTC.

This clonotype was seen repeatedly, ten times or more. The chain couples TRBV3-1 to TRBJ2-7; TRBD1 agrees at 7 bases. Unmatched junction bases numbered 7, after V lost 5 bases and J lost 6 bases. CDR3 length: 13 amino acids. Looked up from germline, CDR1 is LGHDT and CDR2 is YNNKEL (reference sequence). The CDR3 coding sequence is TGTGCCAGCAGCGGGCAGACAGGGTCCGAGCAGTACTTC. Its translation is CASSGQTGSEQYF.

This clonotype was detected a few times. V is TRBV4-1 and J is TRBJ2-7; 10 nucleotides align to TRBD2. Germline V lookup: CDR1 MGHRA, CDR2 YSYEKL. Trimming removed 1 base from V and 0 bases from J; junction bases left unmatched: 6. The CDR3 extends over 17 amino acids. The CDR3 sequence is CASSQGPSGGPSYEQYF. The CDR3, as DNA: TGCGCCAGCAGCCAAGGTCCTAGCGGGGGCCCCTCCTACGAGCAGTACTTC.

This clonotype has ten or more counts. The chain employs TRBV11-2 and TRBJ2-7, with D perhaps given as TRBD1 or TRBD2 (5 bases each). The CDR3 has 15 residues. Germline-derived CDR1 and CDR2 are SGHAT and FQNNGV. V shed 4 bases and J shed 1 base, with 14 bases lying between them. The CDR3, as DNA: TGTGCCAGCAGCTCCCTCCGGGACGTATCCTACGAGCAGTACTTC. Residues: CASSSLRDVSYEQYF.

This clonotype was recorded at least ten times. CDR3 nucleotide sequence: TGCGCCAGCAGCTCAGCCTTCGACCAACCCGGGGAGCTGTTTTTT. Translating it yields CASSSAFDQPGELFF. The chain couples TRBV5-1 to TRBJ2-2, with D unresolved. Germline CDR1 reads SGHRS; CDR2 reads YFSETQ. The V gene lost 3 bases and the J gene lost 6 bases, with 15 bases spanning the gap. CDR3 length: 15 residues.

This clonotype occurred many times. The CDR3 DNA reads TGTGCCTGGGCGGGACAGCTGAACACTGAAGCTTTCTTT. This codes for CAWAGQLNTEAFF. The V call is TRBV30, the J call TRBJ1-1, with 7 bases fitting TRBD1. CDR3 length: 13 residues. V lost 5 bases to trimming and J lost 0 bases; unmatched junction nucleotides: 3. Germline V CDR1 and CDR2: GTSNPN, SVGIG (reference sequence).

About this clonotype itself: This probably arose from a read error, given a far larger clone one base away. This rearrangement joins TRBV7-6 to TRBJ2-5; the match to TRBD1 covers 8 bases. The CDR3 contains 16 residues. Germline assignment: CDR1 SGHVS and CDR2 FNYEAQ. Germline trimming cut 2 bases from V and 11 bases from J; bases unmatched to any gene: 16. CDR3 region: CASSLLGQGARDEQYF. CDR3 coding DNA: TGTGCCAGCAGCTTACTAGGGCAGGGGGCAAGAGATGAGCAGTACTTC.

The chain carries TRBV27 and TRBJ2-7; TRBD1 matches 11 bases. The CDR3 spans 16 residues. V dropped 6 bases and J dropped 3; count of bases not matched to a gene: 10. Germline V CDR1 and CDR2: MNHEY, SMNVEV (reference sequence). CDR3 sequence (DNA): TGTGCCAGCAGACCGATCAGGACAGGGGGCTACTACGAGCAGTACTTC. Translating gives CASRPIRTGGYYEQYF.

In its sample, this clonotype was seen many times. This chain connects TRBV20-1 to TRBJ2-1, with 13 bases identical to TRBD2. Looked up from germline, CDR1 is DFQATT and CDR2 is SNEGSKA (reference sequence). The CDR3 loop spans 14 amino acids. J gave up 6 bases and V 6 bases, and 5 bases lay outside the gene matches. The CDR3 nucleotides read TGCAGTGCCCGCCGACTAGCGGGGGGCAATGAGCAGTTCTTC. Encoded protein: CSARRLAGGNEQFF.

This clonotype was counted a few times. The genes are TRBV6-1 and TRBJ2-7, with 8 bases matching TRBD2. The V and J ends lost 6 bases and 1 base, in that order; junction bases with no gene match: 8. Per germline, CDR1 MNHNS and CDR2 SASEGT. The CDR3 runs to 15 residues. In DNA, the CDR3 is TGTGCCAGCAGCCGGGGCGGGGGGTCTTCCTACGAGCAGTACTTC. Residues: CASSRGGGSSYEQYF.

The V call is TRBV20-1, the J call TRBJ1-5, with D possibly matching TRBD1 (6 bases). The CDR3 has 17 residues. From germline, CDR1 is DFQATT and CDR2 SNEGSKA (reference sequence). Trimming cost V 5 bases and J 0 bases, with 20 bases left between them. The chain's CDR3 is CSADNSTGTNSNQPQHF. In DNA form, the CDR3 reads TGCAGTGCTGATAACTCAACCGGGACAAATAGCAATCAGCCCCAGCATTTT.

This clonotype came up a few times. This sequence joins TRBV18 and TRBJ1-2; the match to TRBD1 covers 8 bases. With 1 base clipped from V and 6 bases from J, the junction kept 7 bases outside the gene matches. The germline V gene encodes CDR1 KGHSH and CDR2 LQKENI. The CDR3 runs 15 residues. CDR3: CASSPRDRPPNGYTF. The DNA of the CDR3 is TGTGCCAGCTCACCACGGGACAGGCCTCCTAATGGCTACACCTTC.

The rearrangement joins TRBV29-1 to TRBJ2-1; D might be TRBD2 (5 bases). Trimming removed 0 bases at V and 8 bases at J, with 20 bases between. The CDR3 has 16 amino acids. CDR1 is SQVTM and CDR2 is ANQGSEA in the germline V gene. The CDR3 region has the DNA TGCAGCGTTGAAGATCGGCTGGTGGTAATGGAGGATGAGCAGTTCTTC. Its protein is CSVEDRLVVMEDEQFF.

This clonotype was detected ten times or more. The chain carries TRBV3-1 and TRBJ1-5; no reliable D call. Germline CDR1 reads LGHDT; CDR2 reads YNNKEL (reference sequence). The CDR3 contains 13 residues. V was clipped by 4 bases and J by 2 bases, with 6 bases between them. CDR3 loop: CASSPWGNQPQHF. CDR3 nucleotides: TGTGCCAGCAGCCCCTGGGGCAATCAGCCCCAGCATTTT.

Many counts were recorded for this clonotype. The CDR3 is CASSQESTGRTEAFF. CDR3 DNA: TGTGCCAGCAGCCAAGAAAGTACAGGTAGGACTGAAGCTTTCTTT. This chain uses TRBV3-1 with TRBJ1-1; D is possibly TRBD1 (5 bases). The CDR3 extends over 15 amino acids. The V gene lost 0 bases and the J gene lost 5 bases, with 13 bases spanning the gap. The germline V gene encodes CDR1 LGHDT and CDR2 YNNKEL (reference sequence).

The chain joins TRBV5-4 to TRBJ1-2; D is uncertain. Germline V lookup: CDR1 SGHNT, CDR2 YYREEE (reference sequence). V dropped 4 bases and J dropped 3 bases, with 16 bases sitting between them. The CDR3 contains 15 residues. For the CDR3, the DNA is TGTGCCAGCAGCACGAACTCATTTGGTGACTATGGCTACACCTTC. This encodes CASSTNSFGDYGYTF.

The rearrangement uses TRBV11-3 and TRBJ2-3; no clear D. The V gene lost 5 bases and the J gene lost 2 bases, with 11 bases spanning the gap. Germline lookup yields CDR1 SGHNT and CDR2 YENEEA. The CDR3 extends over 14 amino acids. The CDR3 DNA sequence: TGTGCCAGCAGCCCGGACCGGTACACAGATACGCAGTATTTT. Translation: CASSPDRYTDTQYF.

This clonotype was counted at least ten times. The rearrangement joins TRBV2 to TRBJ1-6; the match to TRBD1 covers 9 bases. Per the germline V gene, CDR1 is SNHLY and CDR2 is FYNNEI. V was pared by 6 bases and J by 7 bases, with 4 bases of the junction left unmatched. The CDR3 runs 14 residues. CDR3 protein: CASSSGTGNSPLHF. The CDR3 coding sequence is TGTGCCAGCAGCTCCGGGACAGGGAATTCACCCCTCCACTTT.

In this sample, this clonotype turned up many times. The gene calls are TRBV2 and TRBJ1-1; no definite D call. The CDR3 consists of 12 residues. Germline V gives CDR1 SNHLY, CDR2 FYNNEI. V was cut by 7 bases and J by 8 bases, with 14 bases left in between. In nucleotides, the CDR3 is TGTGCCAGCACCCCTACCCTTTCGGAAGCTTTCTTT. Translating gives CASTPTLSEAFF.

The chain links TRBV9 to TRBJ2-1; 8 bases line up with TRBD2. The germline CDR1 and CDR2 sequences are SGDLS and YYNGEE. The CDR3 extends over 14 amino acids. The J segment lost 5 bases and the V segment lost 4 bases, leaving 5 bases of the junction unmatched. In nucleotides, the CDR3 is TGTGCCAGCAGCATCGGGGGGGCCAACAATGAGCAGTTCTTC. Translation: CASSIGGANNEQFF.